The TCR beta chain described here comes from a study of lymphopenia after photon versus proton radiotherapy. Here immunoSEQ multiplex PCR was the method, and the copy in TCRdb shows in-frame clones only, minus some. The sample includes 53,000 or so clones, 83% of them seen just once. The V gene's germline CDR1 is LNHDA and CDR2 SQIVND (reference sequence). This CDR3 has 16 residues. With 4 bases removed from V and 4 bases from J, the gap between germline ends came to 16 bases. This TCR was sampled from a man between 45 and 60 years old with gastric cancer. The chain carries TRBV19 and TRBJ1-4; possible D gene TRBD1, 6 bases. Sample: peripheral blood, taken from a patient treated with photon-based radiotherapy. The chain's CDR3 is CASSTGQGRYNEKLFF. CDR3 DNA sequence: TGTGCCAGTAGTACCGGCCAGGGGAGGTATAATGAAAAACTGTTTTTT.